This T cell receptor (beta chain) was obtained from a study of CD8+CD57+ T cells in acquired aplastic anemia. Study-wide points: Over 25 CD8+ CDR3 sequences occurred in both the patients and the controls.

CDR3 length: 15 residues. Germline V CDR1 and CDR2: SEHNR, FQNEAQ (reference sequence). Trimming cost V 5 bases and J 0 bases, with 14 bases left between them. Investigators profiled TCR beta VDJ and CDR3 from genomic DNA template. TCRdb independently ran MiXCR on the reads; one entry per CDR3 protein. The sample carries 260,000 or so distinct CDR3 sequences, around half recorded once. Remarks on this clonotype: Its antigen is unknown.

Those patients picked for sequencing had displayed CD8+CD57+ cell expansion on flow cytometry. Severe acquired aplastic anemia was diagnosed in all patients. There was no therapy given to any patient before the blood sampling took place. The sequence was collected from a human donor with aplastic anemia. The gene calls are TRBV7-9 and TRBJ2-7; D unclear. Sequenced input: sorted CD4+, CD8+, or CD8+CD57+ T cells (not recorded which) from PBMCs. DNA for the CDR3: TGTGCCAGCAGCCACGTAGACGGCCGCTCCTACGAGCAGTACTTC. It yields the protein CASSHVDGRSYEQYF.